The T cell receptor (beta chain) under discussion was sequenced for a study of blood T cell repertoires in COVID-19. Study information: In each case, the material was cDNA or gDNA derived from T cells, B-cell-depleted T cells, or PBMCs.

The germline CDR1 and CDR2 sequences are KGHSH and LQKENI. V gave up 0 bases and J gave up 7 bases, with 6 bases separating them. The CDR3 runs 13 residues. The authors' processing: Reference gene primer amplification in the assay estimated nucleated cell counts. TCRdb's table, derived via immunoSEQ multiplex PCR, lists solely in-frame clones and lacks some. V and J calls plus clone size are reproduced from that table; the DNA served to infer D and trimming. In the table there are tens of thousands of clones, 70% to 90% of which are singletons. The sequence was collected from an elderly woman with acute or convalescent COVID-19. Sample: peripheral blood. This sequence joins TRBV18 and TRBJ2-2, with D unresolved. The CDR3 loop is CASSPPTHGELFF. The CDR3 region has the DNA TGTGCCAGCTCACCACCTACTCACGGGGAGCTGTTTTTT. The variable domain in full, with the rest retrieved from reference TRBV18 and TRBJ2-2, is NAGVMQNPRHLVRRRGQEARLRCSPMKGHSHVYWYRQLPEEGLKFMVYLQKENIIDESGMPKERFSAEFPKEGPSILRIQQVVRGDSAAYFCASSPPTHGELFFGEGSRLTVL.